A single sample is the source of the 30 T cell receptor beta chains below, sequenced in a study of T cell changes during pregnancy in multiple sclerosis. Sequencing was performed with immunoSEQ multiplex PCR; in TCRdb, only in-frame clones are kept and a portion is missing. The sample contains about 34,000 clones, approximately 90% of which appear only once. This sample comprised CD8+ T cells from peripheral blood mononuclear cells, obtained in the third trimester of pregnancy. These receptors were obtained from a female donor with multiple sclerosis, enrolled in a pregnancy study.

Only a few counts were recorded for this clone. The J gene is TRBJ1-2, the V gene TRBV6-6; D gene ambiguous. Trimming took 3 bases from V and 0 from J, leaving 14 bases between them. There are 16 residues in the CDR3. Looked up from germline, CDR1 is MNHNY and CDR2 is SVGAGI (reference sequence). CDR3 residues: CASSYGPFVANYGYTF. The CDR3 DNA follows: TGTGCCAGCAGTTATGGGCCGTTCGTAGCTAACTATGGCTACACCTTC.

The chain couples TRBV13 to TRBJ1-5; 9 bases map to TRBD1. Trimming cost V 5 bases and J 2 bases; bases outside gene matches: 1. The CDR3 has 14 amino acids. Germline assignment: CDR1 PRHDT and CDR2 FYEKMQ (reference sequence). The CDR3: CASSTGGGNQPQHF. The CDR3 DNA reads TGTGCCAGCAGCACAGGGGGCGGCAATCAGCCCCAGCATTTT.

V usage is TRBV1 and J usage is TRBJ2-3; the table gives TRBD2 as D, unverified against the DNA. TRBV1 is recorded as a pseudogene. CDR3 size: 23 residues. CDR3 bases: TGCACCAGCAGCCAATCTGGGGGCCCCGGACTAGCGGGGATTCCACCTTTAACAGATACGCAGTATTTT. Its translation: CTSSQSGGPGLAGIPPLTDTQYF.

The rearrangement links TRBV27 to TRBJ1-5, with no clear D. Trimming took 3 bases from V and 0 from J, leaving 3 bases between them. The CDR3 loop spans 13 amino acids. Germline CDR1 reads MNHEY; CDR2 reads SMNVEV (reference sequence). DNA for the CDR3: TGTGCCAGCAGTTTCTATAGCAATCAGCCCCAGCATTTT. Translating gives CASSFYSNQPQHF.

This rearrangement joins TRBV7-3 to TRBJ2-1; the match to TRBD2 covers 9 bases. Germline CDR1 and CDR2: SGHTA and FQGTGA. The CDR3 has 17 amino acids. V lost 5 bases to trimming and J lost 2 bases; unmatched junction nucleotides: 10. CDR3 sequence: CASSPGYRTSAYNEQFF. In DNA, the CDR3 is TGTGCCAGCAGCCCTGGTTATAGGACTAGCGCCTACAATGAGCAGTTCTTC.

This clone was recorded only once. The rearrangement uses TRBV29-1 and TRBJ2-7, with 8 bases matching TRBD2. V shed 6 bases and J 0 bases; nucleotides not matched to a gene: 4. The CDR3 is made up of 13 amino acids. In germline, CDR1 is SQVTM, CDR2 ANQGSEA. The CDR3: CSVGGGSSYEQYF. The DNA for the CDR3 is TGCAGCGTCGGGGGGGGGAGCTCCTACGAGCAGTACTTC.

The J gene is TRBJ2-7, the V gene TRBV29-1; tentative D call: TRBD1 (6 bases). Trimming removed 3 bases at V and 3 bases at J, with 18 bases between. From germline, CDR1 is SQVTM and CDR2 ANQGSEA. The CDR3 consists of 15 residues. CDR3 sequence: CSVESGTGSVYEQYF. In DNA, the CDR3 is TGCAGCGTTGAGTCAGGCACAGGGTCGGTCTACGAGCAGTACTTC.

V is TRBV19 and J is TRBJ2-7; perhaps TRBD1 as D (6 bases). The CDR3 is made up of 14 amino acids. Between the trimmed V and J ends, which lost 4 bases and 2 bases, there was a span of 12 bases. Germline V gives CDR1 LNHDA, CDR2 SQIVND (reference sequence). The CDR3 loop reads CASSTGVGPYEQYF. In DNA form, the CDR3 reads TGTGCCAGTAGTACAGGGGTAGGGCCCTACGAGCAGTACTTC.

This rearrangement joins TRBV6-1 to TRBJ1-6, with TRBD1 identical over 10 bases. With V trimmed by 1 base and J by 4 bases, 7 bases remained unmatched. Germline lookup yields CDR1 MNHNS and CDR2 SASEGT. This CDR3 is 18 amino acids long. CDR3 DNA sequence: TGTGCCAGCAGTGAAGGGGGGACAGGGGCATTTTATAATTCACCCCTCCACTTT. This encodes CASSEGGTGAFYNSPLHF.

The V gene is TRBV5-4, the J gene TRBJ2-5; 13 nucleotides agree with TRBD2. Trimming at V came to 4 bases and at J to 3 bases, leaving 12 bases not matched to a gene. Germline CDR1 reads SGHNT; CDR2 reads YYREEE (reference sequence). The CDR3 covers 18 residues. CDR3: CASSRGLAGDPIKETQYF. The CDR3 DNA follows: TGTGCCAGCAGCCGCGGACTAGCGGGGGACCCGATTAAAGAGACCCAGTACTTC. Supplemented by reference TRBV5-4 and TRBJ2-5, the full variable domain reads ETGVTQSPTHLIKTRGQQVTLRCSSQSGHNTVSWYQQALGQGPQFIFQYYREEENGRGNFPPRFSGLQFPNYSSELNVNALELDDSALYLCASSRGLAGDPIKETQYFGPGTRLLVL.

The rearrangement links TRBV6-4 to TRBJ2-5; D may be TRBD2 (5 bases). V lost 4 bases and J 4 bases, leaving 16 bases between the germline ends. Germline lookup yields CDR1 MRHNA and CDR2 SNTAGT. CDR3 length equals 15 residues. CDR3 coding DNA: TGTGCCAGCAGTGTGTTCGCGGGTGAGGGAGAGACCCAGTACTTC. Translating gives CASSVFAGEGETQYF.

The chain has TRBV27 and TRBJ1-2, with TRBD1 as a possible D gene (5 bases). CDR3 length: 15 residues. In germline, CDR1 is MNHEY, CDR2 SMNVEV (reference sequence). Trimming cost V 6 bases and J 5 bases, with 19 bases left between them. CDR3 loop: CASSRSFSGVYGYTF. The CDR3 bases are TGTGCCAGCAGCCGAAGTTTTTCGGGGGTATATGGCTACACCTTC.

The rearrangement links TRBV19 to TRBJ1-1, with D perhaps matching TRBD1 (5 bases). The CDR3 length is 16 residues. V was clipped by 0 bases and J by 0 bases, with 11 bases between them. Germline CDR1 reads LNHDA; CDR2 reads SQIVND (reference sequence). The CDR3 spells CASSIETMGLNTEAFF. CDR3 bases: TGTGCCAGTAGTATAGAGACGATGGGGCTGAACACTGAAGCTTTCTTT.

J is TRBJ1-2 and V is TRBV9; 12 bases fit TRBD1. The ends lost 3 bases at V and 5 bases at J; junction bases unmatched: 5. This CDR3 has 15 amino acids. Germline CDR1 and CDR2: SGDLS and YYNGEE. The CDR3 nucleotides are TGTGCCAGCAGCGGGGGGGACAGGGGGCTTTATGGCTACACCTTC. This encodes CASSGGDRGLYGYTF. Full variable domain (missing parts from reference TRBV9 and TRBJ1-2): DSGVTQTPKHLITATGQRVTLRCSPRSGDLSVYWYQQSLDQGLQFLIQYYNGEERAKGNILERFSAQQFPDLHSELNLSSLELGDSALYFCASSGGDRGLYGYTFGSGTRLTVV.

The chain joins TRBV21-1 to TRBJ1-5. TRBV21-1 is described as a pseudogene. The CDR3 has 16 amino acids. CDR3 nucleotides: TGTGCCAGCAGCAAAGAGTGGGAGCAGGGCAATCAGCCCCAGCATTTT. It specifies CASSKEWEQGNQPQHF.

The CDR3 is CASSQQGPGGYTF. DNA for the CDR3: TGTGCCAGCAGCCAACAGGGGCCTGGTGGCTACACCTTC. The chain carries TRBV7-2 and TRBJ1-2, with 7 bases matching TRBD1. After removal of 5 bases from V and 7 bases from J, the junction contained 7 bases not matched to a gene. The CDR3 has 13 residues. Germline loops: CDR1 SGHTA, CDR2 FQGNSA.

This chain connects TRBV7-9 to TRBJ2-1, with D possibly being TRBD2 (6 bases). CDR1 SEHNR and CDR2 FQNEAQ come from the germline V gene (reference sequence). The CDR3 extends over 15 amino acids. V lost 1 base to trimming and J lost 2 bases, with 9 bases between them. CDR3 protein: CASSLVGGAYNEQFF. For the CDR3, the DNA is TGTGCCAGCAGCTTAGTCGGGGGTGCCTACAATGAGCAGTTCTTC. Based on the CDR3 plus reference TRBV7-9 and TRBJ2-1, the full variable domain is DTGVSQNPRHKITKRGQNVTFRCDPISEHNRLYWYRQTLGQGPEFLTYFQNEAQLEKSRLLSDRFSAERPKGSFSTLEIQRTEQGDSAMYLCASSLVGGAYNEQFFGPGTRLTVL.

The genes are TRBV4-3 and TRBJ2-1; no clear D. Deletions cut 0 bases from V and 6 bases from J, with 9 bases between. Germline assignment: CDR1 LGHNA and CDR2 YSLEER. The length of the CDR3 is 14 residues. Here the CDR3 reads CASSQDRAVNEQFF. The CDR3 nucleotides read TGCGCCAGCAGCCAAGACCGAGCCGTCAATGAGCAGTTCTTC.

The chain recombines TRBV11-2 with TRBJ2-7; D not certain. CDR1 is SGHAT, CDR2 FQNNGV, per germline. Deletions cut 0 bases from V and 5 bases from J, with 5 bases between. The CDR3 is 12 amino acids. The chain's CDR3 is CASSLDPDEQYF. The CDR3 nucleotides are TGTGCCAGCAGCTTAGATCCAGACGAGCAGTACTTC.

The V gene is TRBV4-1, the J gene TRBJ1-3; 9 bases are a match to TRBD1. With 5 bases clipped from V and 1 base from J, the junction kept 12 bases outside the gene matches. The CDR3 runs to 18 residues. CDR1 MGHRA and CDR2 YSYEKL come from the germline V gene. CDR3 sequence (DNA): TGCGCCAGCAGCGTTACCGGGACAGGGAAAATGTCTGGAAACACCATATATTTT. Translation: CASSVTGTGKMSGNTIYF.

The V and J genes are TRBV4-3 and TRBJ2-4; a possible D gene is TRBD2 (5 bases). This CDR3 comprises 16 residues. Deletions cut 3 bases from V and 7 bases from J, with 19 bases between. Germline V lookup: CDR1 LGHNA, CDR2 YSLEER. The CDR3 protein is CASSHPLGDSANIQYF. CDR3 sequence (DNA): TGCGCCAGCAGCCATCCTCTCGGGGATTCTGCGAACATTCAGTACTTC.

Only one count was recorded for this clone. The rearrangement joins TRBV6-6 to TRBJ1-4; 8 positions match TRBD1. The V gene end was trimmed by 2 bases and the J gene end by 4 bases; junction bases not matched to a gene: 3. CDR1 MNHNY and CDR2 SVGAGI come from the germline V gene (reference sequence). The CDR3 totals 15 residues. In DNA, the CDR3 is TGTGCCAGCAGTTACGACAGGGGCCTTAATGAAAAACTGTTTTTT. Translating gives CASSYDRGLNEKLFF.

The J gene is TRBJ2-5, the V gene TRBV6-5; 10 nucleotides match TRBD1. Germline CDR1 is MNHEY and CDR2 is SVGAGI. This CDR3 region has 15 residues. Unmatched junction bases numbered 6, after V lost 6 bases and J lost 2 bases. For the CDR3, the DNA is TGTGCCAGCAGGCACCGGGACAGGGGTCAAGAGACCCAGTACTTC. Its translation: CASRHRDRGQETQYF.

The rearrangement links TRBV19 to TRBJ2-7, with 7 bases matching TRBD1. There are 16 residues in the CDR3. Germline V lookup: CDR1 LNHDA, CDR2 SQIVND (reference sequence). V dropped 6 bases and J dropped 3; count of bases not matched to a gene: 14. The CDR3 sequence is CASSLMGQNVIYEQYF. DNA for the CDR3: TGTGCCAGTAGCCTTATGGGACAGAATGTTATCTACGAGCAGTACTTC.

This clone came up a few times. The chain is built from TRBV9 and TRBJ1-1; D is undetermined. V lost 4 bases and J 7 bases, leaving 14 bases between the germline ends. Germline V CDR1 and CDR2: SGDLS, YYNGEE. The CDR3 length is 13 residues. As DNA, the CDR3 is TGTGCCAGCAGCCCCCGGGTTGGTTATGAAGCTTTCTTT. It translates to CASSPRVGYEAFF.

The rearrangement uses TRBV29-1 and TRBJ2-7, with 7 positions matching TRBD2. The junction had 8 bases not matched to a gene; V was cut back by 6 bases and J by 0 bases. Germline lookup yields CDR1 SQVTM and CDR2 ANQGSEA. The CDR3 loop spans 14 amino acids. As DNA, the CDR3 is TGCAGCGTCCTCGGGGGGAGGGACTCCTACGAGCAGTACTTC. Protein product: CSVLGGRDSYEQYF.

The CDR3 coding sequence is TGTGCCAGCAGTTACCCGCTAGCGGGGGGTTATAATGAGCAGTTCTTC. Protein: CASSYPLAGGYNEQFF. The V call is TRBV6-6, the J call TRBJ2-1, with 11 positions matching TRBD2. With V trimmed by 2 bases and J by 7 bases, 7 bases remained unmatched. Germline CDR1 is MNHNY and CDR2 is SVGAGI (reference sequence). The CDR3 consists of 16 residues.

The chain employs TRBV29-1 and TRBJ1-6; 9 nucleotides line up with TRBD1. The length of the CDR3 is 14 residues. Germline V gene data show CDR1 as SQVTM and CDR2 as ANQGSEA. The ends lost 6 bases at V and 9 bases at J; junction bases unmatched: 9. The CDR3 loop is CSVAHTTGGSPLHF. The CDR3 DNA sequence: TGCAGCGTCGCCCATACGACAGGGGGTTCACCCCTCCACTTT.

The chain joins TRBV12-5 to TRBJ2-1; D gene unclear. Deletions cut 5 bases from V and 8 bases from J, with 4 bases between. This CDR3 region has 10 residues. CDR1 and CDR2 (germline): LGHNT, FRNRAP. This CDR3 reads CASGQYEQFF. The CDR3 DNA reads TGTGCTAGTGGTCAGTATGAGCAGTTCTTC.

V and J are TRBV19 and TRBJ2-2, with D possibly matching TRBD2 (6 bases). Per germline, CDR1 LNHDA and CDR2 SQIVND (reference sequence). This CDR3 region has 15 residues. The germline V and J ends were trimmed by 6 bases and 1 base, with 12 bases remaining between them. DNA of the CDR3: TGTGCCAGTAGGGGCGGGATTCGGAACACCGGGGAGCTGTTTTTT. This codes for CASRGGIRNTGELFF. Filled out from reference TRBV19 and TRBJ2-2, the complete variable domain reads DGGITQSPKYLFRKEGQNVTLSCEQNLNHDAMYWYRQDPGQGLRLIYYSQIVNDFQKGDIAEGYSVSREKKESFPLTVTSAQKNPTAFYLCASRGGIRNTGELFFGEGSRLTVL.